The TCR beta chain described here comes from a study of cytomegalovirus exposure and HLA in healthy donors. Both 60 Vbeta primers and 13 Jbeta primers went into the PCR. Authors' processing steps: Unique TCR beta chains numbered 80 million to 95 million in a later analysis, with some 9.9 million shared. Assay: immunoSEQ multiplex PCR; the TCRdb copy retains only in-frame clones and omits some. That table furnishes V, J and clone size, whereas the DNA furnished D and trimming. The sample lists about 120,000 clones; roughly four fifths were seen once. The sequence was obtained from a man in his fifties in good health and CMV-seropositive. Sample: PBMCs.

The CDR3 loop reads CSVRMGAEAFF. CDR3 nucleotide sequence: TGCAGCGTAAGAATGGGAGCTGAAGCTTTCTTT. V usage is TRBV29-1 and J usage is TRBJ1-1; no definite D call. This CDR3 is 11 amino acids long. The germline V and J ends were trimmed by 6 bases and 6 bases, with 11 bases remaining between them. Germline values: CDR1 SQVTM, CDR2 ANQGSEA.